A selection of T cell receptor beta chains follows, all from one sample in a study of blood T cells in healthy people across ages. MiXCR, run by TCRdb on the 5' RACE reads, gives a single entry per CDR3 protein. Among about 640,000 distinct CDR3 sequences listed, about 54% were seen once. Sequenced: blood. The source of these receptors is a man aged 55 to 70 in good health. Both conserved end residues are trimmed from each CDR3.

v_gene	j_gene	CDR3aa
TRBV28	TRBJ1-2	ASSFPGYYGYT
TRBV20-1	TRBJ2-6	SARQGAKSSGANVLT
TRBV3-1	TRBJ2-5	ASSHRDSQY
TRBV6-1	TRBJ1-2	ASSEASDRADRYT
TRBV2	TRBJ1-6	ASRRQGDSPLH
TRBV20-1	TRBJ1-2	SAGHLTGPDGYT
TRBV20-1	TRBJ2-2	SASDTNTGELF
TRBV5-1	TRBJ2-1	ASSLRAGIATGNEQF
TRBV7-8	NA	ASSLVGSGWGTETQY
TRBV13	NA	ASSLGPPGTGTYEQY
TRBV7-9	TRBJ2-4	ASSVREYKNIQY
TRBV10-3	NA	AIRTTEPPYEQY
TRBV2	TRBJ1-5	ASSDGQAGGNQPQH
TRBV12-3/TRBV12-4	NA	ASSQMGVYEQY